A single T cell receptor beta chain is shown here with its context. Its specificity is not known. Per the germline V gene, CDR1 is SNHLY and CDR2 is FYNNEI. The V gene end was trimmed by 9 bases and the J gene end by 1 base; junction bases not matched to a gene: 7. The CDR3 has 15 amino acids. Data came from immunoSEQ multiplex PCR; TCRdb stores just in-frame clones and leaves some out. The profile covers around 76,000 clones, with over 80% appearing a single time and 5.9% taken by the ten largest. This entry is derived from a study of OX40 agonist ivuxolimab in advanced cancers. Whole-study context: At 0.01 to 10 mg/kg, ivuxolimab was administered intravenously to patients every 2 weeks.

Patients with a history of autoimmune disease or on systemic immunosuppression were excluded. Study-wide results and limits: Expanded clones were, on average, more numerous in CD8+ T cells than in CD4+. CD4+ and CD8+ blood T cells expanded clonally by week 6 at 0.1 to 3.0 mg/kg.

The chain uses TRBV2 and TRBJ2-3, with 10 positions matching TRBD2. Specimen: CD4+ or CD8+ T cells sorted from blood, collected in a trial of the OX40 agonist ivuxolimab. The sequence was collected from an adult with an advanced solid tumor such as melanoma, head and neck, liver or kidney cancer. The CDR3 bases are TGTGCCAGTTCCTCTAGCGGGGGAGGCACAGATACGCAGTATTTT. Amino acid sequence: CASSSSGGGTDTQYF.